The rows below give T cell receptor beta chains drawn from one sample of a study of cytomegalovirus exposure and HLA in healthy donors. Measured with immunoSEQ multiplex PCR; TCRdb has only the in-frame clones, and not every one. The sample's table shows 50,000 to 70,000 clones. Sequenced sample: PBMCs. The origin of the receptors is a male donor in good health and CMV-seronegative. CDR3s include the opening cysteine and the closing phenylalanine or tryptophan. Fields, in order: CDR3 protein, CDR3 DNA, V gene, J gene, D gene. A D gene is named only where the DNA matches it firmly.

cdr3_aa: CASSDAGGADTQYF
cdr3_nt: TGTGCCAGCAGTGACGCAGGAGGAGCAGATACGCAGTATTTT
v_call: TRBV6-4
j_call: TRBJ2-3
d_call: -

cdr3_aa: CASSPVNTGELFF
cdr3_nt: TGCGCCAGCAGCCCAGTTAACACCGGGGAGCTGTTTTTT
v_call: TRBV4-1
j_call: TRBJ2-2
d_call: -

cdr3_aa: CASSLSGTGPEERTF
cdr3_nt: TGTGCCAGCAGCTTATCGGGGACAGGGCCCGAAGAACGCACCTTC
v_call: TRBV7-3
j_call: TRBJ1-2
d_call: TRBD1

cdr3_aa: CAWTTSGGETQYF
cdr3_nt: TGTGCCTGGACCACTAGCGGGGGGGAGACCCAGTACTTC
v_call: TRBV30
j_call: TRBJ2-5
d_call: TRBD2

cdr3_aa: CASSLASAGGGGSGRELFF
cdr3_nt: TGCGCCAGCAGCCTGGCCAGTGCAGGAGGGGGGGGAAGTGGGAGGGAGCTGTTTTTT
v_call: TRBV4-1
j_call: TRBJ2-2
d_call: -

cdr3_aa: CASSGQGYEQYF
cdr3_nt: TGTGCCAGCAGCGGACAGGGTTACGAGCAGTACTTC
v_call: TRBV6-1
j_call: TRBJ2-7
d_call: TRBD1

cdr3_aa: CASTRRGGAPTGELFF
cdr3_nt: TGTGCCAGTACAAGGAGGGGGGGGGCGCCCACCGGGGAGCTGTTTTTT
v_call: TRBV19
j_call: TRBJ2-2
d_call: -

cdr3_aa: CASSLVGGAGQPQHF
cdr3_nt: TGTGCCAGCAGCTTAGTAGGGGGCGCGGGTCAGCCCCAGCATTTT
v_call: TRBV7-2
j_call: TRBJ1-5
d_call: TRBD1

cdr3_aa: CASSHRLARGGELFF
cdr3_nt: TGTGCCAGCAGCCACAGACTAGCTCGGGGCGGGGAGCTGTTTTTT
v_call: TRBV14
j_call: TRBJ2-2
d_call: TRBD2

cdr3_aa: CASRTIGGSYEQYF
cdr3_nt: TGTGCCAGCAGAACCATAGGGGGCTCCTACGAGCAGTACTTC
v_call: TRBV6-6
j_call: TRBJ2-7
d_call: -

cdr3_aa: CASSWAAIQGNEKLFF
cdr3_nt: TGCGCCAGCAGTTGGGCAGCAATACAGGGGAATGAAAAACTGTTTTTT
v_call: TRBV5-1
j_call: TRBJ1-4
d_call: TRBD1

cdr3_aa: CATSRGTSGGATGELFF
cdr3_nt: TGTGCCACCAGCAGGGGGACTAGCGGGGGGGCCACCGGGGAGCTGTTTTTT
v_call: TRBV15
j_call: TRBJ2-2
d_call: TRBD2

cdr3_aa: CAWSVTSGGVETGELFF
cdr3_nt: TGTGCCTGGAGTGTTACTAGCGGGGGGGTCGAAACCGGGGAGCTGTTTTTT
v_call: TRBV30
j_call: TRBJ2-2
d_call: TRBD2

cdr3_aa: CASSYSIKGDTEAFF
cdr3_nt: TGTGCCAGCAGTTACTCGATAAAGGGGGACACTGAAGCTTTCTTT
v_call: TRBV6-5
j_call: TRBJ1-1
d_call: -

cdr3_aa: CASSATALKETQYF
cdr3_nt: TGTGCCAGCAGCGCCACAGCACTCAAAGAGACCCAGTACTTC
v_call: TRBV5-6
j_call: TRBJ2-5
d_call: -

cdr3_aa: CAISGRGSAYEQYF
cdr3_nt: TGTGCCATCAGTGGCAGGGGCAGTGCCTACGAGCAGTACTTC
v_call: TRBV10-3
j_call: TRBJ2-7
d_call: -

cdr3_aa: CASSLLAGGEKLFF
cdr3_nt: TGTGCCAGCAGCTTGTTGGCAGGGGGTGAAAAACTGTTTTTT
v_call: TRBV5-6
j_call: TRBJ1-4
d_call: TRBD1

cdr3_aa: CASSIDNSGANVLTF
cdr3_nt: TGTGCCAGCAGCATAGACAACTCTGGGGCCAACGTCCTGACTTTC
v_call: TRBV7-2
j_call: TRBJ2-6
d_call: -

cdr3_aa: CASSLGLSPLHF
cdr3_nt: TGTGCCAGCAGCCTGGGACTATCTCCCCTCCACTTT
v_call: TRBV11-1
j_call: TRBJ1-6
d_call: -

cdr3_aa: CASSLLYQPQHF
cdr3_nt: TGTGCCAGCAGTCTCCTCTATCAGCCCCAGCATTTT
v_call: TRBV28
j_call: TRBJ1-5
d_call: -

cdr3_aa: CASSQPRGPYNEQFF
cdr3_nt: TGTGCCAGCAGCCAACCAAGGGGGCCATACAATGAGCAGTTCTTC
v_call: TRBV14
j_call: TRBJ2-1
d_call: TRBD1

cdr3_aa: CASSQEEGQDEQFF
cdr3_nt: TGCGCCAGCAGCCAAGAGGAGGGGCAGGATGAGCAGTTCTTC
v_call: TRBV4-3
j_call: TRBJ2-1
d_call: -

cdr3_aa: CASEDRTVLAKNIQYF
cdr3_nt: TGTGCCAGCGAGGACCGGACAGTCCTAGCCAAAAACATTCAGTACTTC
v_call: TRBV5-4
j_call: TRBJ2-4
d_call: -

cdr3_aa: CARSFPSEQFF
cdr3_nt: TGTGCCAGAAGTTTCCCTTCTGAGCAGTTCTTC
v_call: TRBV28
j_call: TRBJ2-1
d_call: -

cdr3_aa: CASSQAPRGAGGYNEQFF
cdr3_nt: TGTGCCAGCAGCCAAGCCCCCAGGGGAGCGGGAGGCTACAATGAGCAGTTCTTC
v_call: TRBV4-2
j_call: TRBJ2-1
d_call: TRBD2

cdr3_aa: CASSTGLAGGGETQYF
cdr3_nt: TGCGCCAGCAGCACCGGACTAGCGGGAGGGGGGGAGACCCAGTACTTC
v_call: TRBV5-1
j_call: TRBJ2-5
d_call: TRBD2

cdr3_aa: CASSLRGGTDYGYTF
cdr3_nt: TGTGCCAGCAGCTTGAGAGGGGGCACCGACTATGGCTACACCTTC
v_call: TRBV5-6
j_call: TRBJ1-2
d_call: TRBD1

cdr3_aa: CASSTTNWSQYF
cdr3_nt: TGTGCCAGCAGCACTACTAATTGGTCCCAGTACTTC
v_call: TRBV9
j_call: TRBJ2-5
d_call: -

cdr3_aa: CASRLTENTEAFF
cdr3_nt: TGTGCCAGCAGATTGACAGAGAACACTGAAGCTTTCTTT
v_call: TRBV6-5
j_call: TRBJ1-1
d_call: -